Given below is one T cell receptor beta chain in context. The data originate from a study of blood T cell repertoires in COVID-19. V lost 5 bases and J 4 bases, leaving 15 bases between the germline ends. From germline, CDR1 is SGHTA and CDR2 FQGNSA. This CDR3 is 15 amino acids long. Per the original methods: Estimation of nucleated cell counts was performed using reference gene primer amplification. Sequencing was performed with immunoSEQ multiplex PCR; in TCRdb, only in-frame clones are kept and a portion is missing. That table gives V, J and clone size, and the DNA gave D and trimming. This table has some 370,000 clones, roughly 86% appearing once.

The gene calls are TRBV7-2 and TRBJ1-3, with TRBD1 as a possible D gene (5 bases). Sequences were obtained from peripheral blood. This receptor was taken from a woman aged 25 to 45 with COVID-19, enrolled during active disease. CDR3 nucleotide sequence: TGTGCCAGCAGCCCGCAGGGCCGACTCGGAAACACCATATATTTT. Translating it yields CASSPQGRLGNTIYF.